This T cell receptor (beta chain) comes out of a study of multiple sclerosis patients with progressive multifocal leukoencephalopathy. Points from the study as a whole: Lower normalized Shannon entropy suggested reduced TRB diversity in most PML patients. Clones expanded at PML were already present before and during natalizumab.

Stated time point: before natalizumab initiation. All patients had prior interferon beta, and all PML patients were female. Sequencing was at survey level. Sequencing used immunoSEQ multiplex PCR; TCRdb keeps in-frame clones, though not all of them. The repertoire consists of 25,000 to 35,000 clones, with 70% to 90% occurring once and the leading ten covering 1.1%. In the case of this clone: As yet, its antigen is unknown.

V was shortened by 1 base and J by 2 bases, with 13 bases between the two germline ends. CDR1 and CDR2 from the germline V gene are SGHTA and FQGTGA. This CDR3 spans 16 amino acids. This rearrangement joins TRBV7-3 to TRBJ2-3, with D possibly matching TRBD2 (5 bases). This receptor was identified in a human donor with multiple sclerosis. Sequencing was performed on PBMCs. The CDR3 here is CASSLIGRGSTDTQYF. The CDR3 DNA is TGTGCCAGCAGCTTAATTGGGCGAGGGTCCACAGATACGCAGTATTTT.